This T cell receptor beta chain originates from a study of shared clonotypes between healthy human individuals. Turning to the study itself: The people who gave samples were a couple of women and a few men aged 18 to 49. Points from the study as a whole: Naive subsets generally had larger estimated richness than memory subsets. Limited genetic and exposure-history diversity came from having few donors.

Naive CD8 cells, CD45RO-negative and positively selected for CCR7, excluded terminally differentiated effector memory CD45RA+ cells. Worth noting for this clone: The antigen remains undetermined.

Repertoires were generated with immunoSEQ multiplex PCR, while TCRdb's copy carries only in-frame clones and drops some. The sample yields about 580,000 clones, roughly 98% seen once. This CDR3 comprises 14 residues. Germline lookup yields CDR1 SGHNT and CDR2 YENEEA. Deletions cut 4 bases from V and 2 bases from J, with 11 bases between. Sequenced sample: naive CD8+ T cells sorted from blood. The clonotype comes from a man aged 25-40 years in good health. V is TRBV11-3 and J is TRBJ2-5, with D possibly matching TRBD1 (7 bases). For the CDR3, the DNA is TGTGCCAGCAGCTCACAGGGGACTCAAGAGACCCAGTACTTC. Its protein product is CASSSQGTQETQYF.